A selection of T cell receptor beta chains follows, all from one sample in a study of Ad26.COV2.S vaccination and SARS-CoV-2 variants. Clones were read by immunoSEQ multiplex PCR, and TCRdb kept only the in-frame ones, dropping some. The table has fewer than 800,000 clones, around 89% seen once. The sample consisted of peripheral blood, taken in a trial of Ad26.COV2.S vaccine versus placebo. Every receptor here comes from a person between 18 and 65 years old who received the Ad26.COV2.S COVID-19 vaccine or a placebo. Each CDR3 is given with its conserved first and last residue. The D gene is left open where the match is weak. Clone sizes are given selectively: once, few, many, or a class where the clone is expanded.

V gene	CDR3 length	clone size	J gene	D gene	CDR3 DNA	CDR3 protein
TRBV6-5	15	once	TRBJ2-7	-	TGTGCCAGCACCGAAATGGTCGGGGACTCCTACGAGCAGTACTTC	CASTEMVGDSYEQYF
TRBV5-5	15	-	TRBJ2-1	-	TGTGCCAGCAGCTCCGACCCAAACTCCTACAATGAGCAGTTCTTC	CASSSDPNSYNEQFF
TRBV6-5	15	-	TRBJ2-5	-	TGTGCCAGCAGTTACCCGGCGGAGCGGAAAGAGACCCAGTACTTC	CASSYPAERKETQYF
TRBV3-1/TRBV3-2	15	few	TRBJ1-6	-	TGTGCCAGCAGCCAAGATACAGGGTATGGTTCACCCCTCCACTTT	CASSQDTGYGSPLHF
TRBV6-4	19	-	TRBJ2-1	TRBD2	TGTGCCAGCAGTGTTGGACTAGCGGGGGGCCTTGGGTCCTACAATGAGCAGTTCTTC	CASSVGLAGGLGSYNEQFF
TRBV19	15	-	TRBJ2-1	-	TGTGCCAGTAGTATTCCCGGGAGCTCCTACAATGAGCAGTTCTTC	CASSIPGSSYNEQFF
TRBV5-5	16	once	TRBJ2-5	-	TGTGCCAGCAGCCCCCTTTCGGGGGGCCTCCAAGAGACCCAGTACTTC	CASSPLSGGLQETQYF
TRBV15	14	-	TRBJ1-5	TRBD1	TGTGCCACCAGCGACAGGGTCGGGAATCAGCCCCAGCATTTT	CATSDRVGNQPQHF
TRBV11-3	13	-	TRBJ2-3	-	TGTGCCAGCAGCTTAGGCGGGACAGATACGCAGTATTTT	CASSLGGTDTQYF
TRBV6-2/TRBV6-3	12	-	TRBJ1-2	-	TGTGCCAGCAGCCCGACAGCTGGGGGCTACACCTTC	CASSPTAGGYTF
TRBV6-4	16	-	TRBJ2-3	TRBD2	TGTGCCAGCAGTGACTCGCCGGGACTAGCGCCAGATACGCAGTATTTT	CASSDSPGLAPDTQYF
TRBV11-2	12	-	TRBJ2-7	-	TGTGCCAGCAGCTTAGATGTCTACGAGCAGTACTTC	CASSLDVYEQYF
TRBV5-1	16	-	TRBJ2-3	TRBD1	TGCGCCAGCAGCCCTAGGACAGGGGGAGGCACAGATACGCAGTATTTT	CASSPRTGGGTDTQYF
TRBV5-4	15	-	TRBJ1-2	TRBD1	TGTGCCAGCAGCTCAGGGACAGGGGTCGGCTATGGCTACACCTTC	CASSSGTGVGYGYTF
TRBV6-1	13	-	TRBJ1-1	-	TGTGCCAGCAGTGACGGGCAAAACACTGAAGCTTTCTTT	CASSDGQNTEAFF
TRBV9	14	-	TRBJ1-1	-	TGTGCCAGCAGCGTAGGACAGAAGAACACTGAAGCTTTCTTT	CASSVGQKNTEAFF
TRBV12-3/TRBV12-4	13	-	TRBJ2-7	-	TGTGCCAGCAGTCGGCCCAACTCCTACGAGCAGTACTTC	CASSRPNSYEQYF
TRBV6-2/TRBV6-3	17	once	TRBJ2-1	-	TGTGCCAGCAGTTACGCGGAACCATACTACTCCTACAATGAGCAGTTCTTC	CASSYAEPYYSYNEQFF
TRBV5-1	15	-	TRBJ1-2	-	TGCGCCAGCAGCTTGGAGCAGGGATCCCTCTATGGCTACACCTTC	CASSLEQGSLYGYTF
TRBV15	16	-	TRBJ1-3	-	TGTGCCACCAGCAGAGAAACGGTGCTTTCCGGAAACACCATATATTTT	CATSRETVLSGNTIYF
TRBV10-3	13	-	TRBJ2-5	-	TGTGCCATCTCCCCGGCGGGGCAAGAGACCCAGTACTTC	CAISPAGQETQYF
TRBV6-5	14	-	TRBJ2-6	-	TGTGCCAGCACCCCTGGCCCCGGGGCCAACGTCCTGACTTTC	CASTPGPGANVLTF
TRBV20-1	16	-	TRBJ2-1	-	TGCAGTGCTAGTTACGGATCGCGGGGCTTTGGGAATGAGCAGTTCTTC	CSASYGSRGFGNEQFF
TRBV19	13	once	TRBJ2-7	-	TGTGCCAGTAGTTCGGCCAGATCCTACGAGCAGTACTTC	CASSSARSYEQYF
TRBV14	17	-	TRBJ2-7	TRBD2	TGTGCCAGCAGCCCCGAAAGGAAACTAGCGATCTCCTACGAGCAGTACTTC	CASSPERKLAISYEQYF